The 23 T cell receptor beta chains given below trace back to one sample, sequenced in a study of blood T cell repertoires in COVID-19. Measured with immunoSEQ multiplex PCR; TCRdb has only the in-frame clones, and not every one. The table lists 170,000 or so clones, approximately 87% of them singletons. Specimen: peripheral blood. These TCRs come from a young woman who had recovered from COVID-19.

The chain combines TRBV5-4 with TRBJ1-1, with D maybe TRBD1 (6 bases). Trimming took off 4 bases at V and 5 bases at J, with 18 bases between the two ends. CDR3 size: 15 residues. Germline values: CDR1 SGHNT, CDR2 YYREEE (reference sequence). This chain's CDR3 is CASSKRGGPGTEAFF. Written as DNA, the CDR3 is TGTGCCAGCAGCAAGAGGGGGGGACCGGGAACTGAAGCTTTCTTT.

This rearrangement joins TRBV5-8 to TRBJ1-2; a weak D match, TRBD1 (5 bases). This CDR3 region has 13 residues. The V gene lost 4 bases and the J gene lost 8 bases, with 15 bases spanning the gap. Germline V gives CDR1 SGHTS, CDR2 YDEGEE. The CDR3 DNA sequence: TGTGCCAGCAGCCCGGGGGGAGGACGCGGCTACACCTTC. Amino acid sequence: CASSPGGGRGYTF.

The V gene is TRBV6-4, the J gene TRBJ2-1, with D maybe TRBD2 (5 bases). In germline, CDR1 is MRHNA, CDR2 SNTAGT. V dropped 6 bases and J dropped 0 bases, with 12 bases sitting between them. This CDR3 has 15 residues. CDR3 sequence (DNA): TGTGCCAGCAGCGTGGCGGGTAGCTCCTACAATGAGCAGTTCTTC. Residues: CASSVAGSSYNEQFF.

In nucleotides, the CDR3 is TGTGCCAGCACCCCGGGACAGGGAAACATTCAGTACTTC. The encoded protein is CASTPGQGNIQYF. The gene calls are TRBV9 and TRBJ2-4, with 9 nucleotides matching TRBD1. The CDR3 covers 13 residues. Looked up from germline, CDR1 is SGDLS and CDR2 is YYNGEE. V dropped 6 bases and J dropped 6; count of bases not matched to a gene: 4.

This clone was observed once. V is TRBV6-5 and J is TRBJ1-2, with D possibly TRBD1 on 5 matching bases. The V gene lost 0 bases and the J gene lost 4 bases, with 12 bases spanning the gap. There are 15 residues in the CDR3. Per germline, CDR1 MNHEY and CDR2 SVGAGI. The CDR3 sequence: CASSYSKTGIYGYTF. CDR3 coding DNA: TGTGCCAGCAGTTACTCGAAAACAGGAATCTATGGCTACACCTTC.

The rearrangement joins TRBV4-1 to TRBJ1-1, with 11 bases aligning to TRBD1. This CDR3 is built from 15 residues. V was clipped by 1 base and J by 6 bases; unmatched bases: 4. Germline-derived CDR1 and CDR2 are MGHRA and YSYEKL. DNA of the CDR3: TGCGCCAGCAGCCAAGGGGACAGGGGGTTGGCTGAAGCTTTCTTT. Residues: CASSQGDRGLAEAFF.

The chain recombines TRBV27 with TRBJ2-2, with D perhaps TRBD2 (6 bases). Germline V gene sequence: CDR1 MNHEY, CDR2 SMNVEV (reference sequence). V dropped 1 base and J dropped 4 bases, with 13 bases sitting between them. The CDR3 covers 16 residues. CDR3: CASSLLAGRFTGELFF. The CDR3 region has the DNA TGTGCCAGCAGTTTATTGGCGGGAAGGTTCACCGGGGAGCTGTTTTTT.

The chain joins TRBV7-2 to TRBJ1-2, with TRBD1 matching over 9 bases. Trimming at V came to 4 bases and at J to 3 bases, leaving 3 bases not matched to a gene. CDR1 and CDR2 (germline): SGHTA, FQGNSA. The CDR3 sequence is 14 residues long. CDR3 region: CASSSDRGDYGYTF. CDR3 in DNA: TGTGCCAGCAGCTCGGACAGGGGAGACTATGGCTACACCTTC. Combining the CDR3 with reference TRBV7-2 and TRBJ1-2 gives the whole variable domain GAGVSQSPSNKVTEKGKDVELRCDPISGHTALYWYRQSLGQGLEFLIYFQGNSAPDKSGLPSDRFSAERTGGSVSTLTIQRTQQEDSAVYLCASSSDRGDYGYTFGSGTRLTVV.

This rearrangement joins TRBV6-2 or TRBV6-3 to TRBJ2-7; no definite D call. V was trimmed by 0 bases and J by 0 bases, leaving 6 bases between them. Per germline, CDR1 MNHEY and CDR2 SVGEGT. CDR3 length: 14 residues. CDR3 residues: CASSYSTDSYEQYV. As DNA, the CDR3 is TGTGCCAGCAGTTACTCAACAGACTCCTACGAGCAGTACGTC.

This chain uses TRBV9 with TRBJ2-3, with D perhaps matching TRBD1 (6 bases). The CDR3 covers 14 residues. Looked up from germline, CDR1 is SGDLS and CDR2 is YYNGEE. The ends were cut back, 4 bases at V and 5 bases at J, with 14 bases in the middle. As DNA, the CDR3 is TGTGCCAGCAGCCCCGCCCAGGGGAGAGATACGCAGTATTTT. The encoded protein is CASSPAQGRDTQYF.

This CDR3 is CASSLARTSPLETQYF. As DNA, the CDR3 is TGTGCCAGCAGCTTAGCCCGTACTAGTCCTTTAGAGACCCAGTACTTC. The chain has TRBV7-8 and TRBJ2-5, with D maybe TRBD2 (5 bases). V gave up 0 bases and J gave up 4 bases, with 15 bases separating them. This CDR3 has 16 amino acids. CDR1 and CDR2 from the germline V gene are SGHVS and FQNEAQ.

On this clone itself: The sample has other DNA sequences that encode this CDR3 too. The CDR3 DNA follows: TGTGCCATCAGTGATCCAGGCAATCAGCCCCAGCATTTT. Translating it yields CAISDPGNQPQHF. J is TRBJ1-5 and V is TRBV10-3; D unclear. V dropped 3 bases and J dropped 2 bases, with 5 bases sitting between them. There are 13 residues in the CDR3. CDR1 is ENHRY and CDR2 is SYGVKD in the germline V gene.

The gene calls are TRBV5-1 and TRBJ2-5; maybe TRBD2 (5 bases). The V and J ends lost 1 base and 2 bases respectively, with 12 bases between them. The length of the CDR3 is 15 residues. CDR1 SGHRS and CDR2 YFSETQ come from the germline V gene. CDR3 bases: TGCGCCAGCAGCTTGATCCTAGCTAGGCAAGAGACCCAGTACTTC. Encoded protein: CASSLILARQETQYF.

The sample holds one count of this clone. The rearrangement links TRBV19 to TRBJ2-7, with 7 bases lining up with TRBD2. CDR3 length: 13 residues. Germline CDR1 and CDR2: LNHDA and SQIVND (reference sequence). V gave up 8 bases and J gave up 0 bases; unmatched junction bases: 4. This CDR3 reads CASGSGASYEQYF. CDR3 nucleotides: TGTGCCAGTGGCAGCGGGGCCTCCTACGAGCAGTACTTC.

The J gene is TRBJ1-2, the V gene TRBV27, with D maybe TRBD1 (6 bases). Trimming shortened V by 7 bases and J by 5 bases, and 14 bases separated the two germline ends. Looked up from germline, CDR1 is MNHEY and CDR2 is SMNVEV (reference sequence). CDR3 length: 13 residues. The CDR3 region has the DNA TGTGCCAGCACTCGGAAGGGGGGGTATGGCTACACCTTC. Its translation: CASTRKGGYGYTF.

The DNA for the CDR3 is TGTGCCACCAGTGATCCCAGACAGGGAACAAATCAGCCCCAGCATTTT. It codes for CATSDPRQGTNQPQHF. V is TRBV24-1 and J is TRBJ1-5; TRBD1 aligns across 7 bases. The V and J ends lost 3 bases and 4 bases, in that order; junction bases with no gene match: 8. From germline, CDR1 is KGHDR and CDR2 SFDVKD. This CDR3 has 16 residues.

The V and J genes are TRBV2 and TRBJ2-5, with D maybe TRBD1 (5 bases). This CDR3 has 13 amino acids. V was pared by 4 bases and J by 4 bases, with 10 bases between. The germline V gene has CDR1 SNHLY and CDR2 FYNNEI. In DNA form, the CDR3 reads TGTGCCAGCAGTGCAGGGCAGGGAGAGACCCAGTACTTC. It translates to CASSAGQGETQYF.

The genes are TRBV3-1 (or the pseudogene TRBV3-2) and TRBJ2-7; TRBD2 might be the D (5 bases). V dropped 5 bases and J dropped 7 bases, with 9 bases sitting between them. The CDR3 sequence is 11 residues long. Germline assignment: CDR1 LGHDT and CDR2 YNNKEL (reference sequence). This CDR3 reads CASSSRGEQYV. CDR3 nucleotide sequence: TGTGCCAGCAGCTCCAGAGGGGAGCAGTACGTC.

This clone has only one observation. The chain recombines TRBV29-1 with TRBJ1-3, with 7 bases identical to TRBD1. Trimming took 5 bases from V and 2 from J; bases not matched to a gene: 6. In germline, CDR1 is SQVTM, CDR2 ANQGSEA. CDR3 length equals 14 residues. CDR3 region: CSVKGATAGNTIYF. DNA for the CDR3: TGCAGCGTTAAGGGGGCTACGGCTGGAAACACCATATATTTT.

V gene TRBV7-3 combines with J gene TRBJ2-1, with TRBD2 matching over 12 bases. Per germline, CDR1 SGHTA and CDR2 FQGTGA. This CDR3 comprises 16 residues. V was clipped by 3 bases and J by 8 bases; unmatched bases: 8. CDR3 region: CASSLEASGGAHEQFF. As DNA, the CDR3 is TGTGCCAGCAGCTTGGAAGCTAGCGGGGGGGCACATGAGCAGTTCTTC.

The chain recombines TRBV9 with TRBJ1-3; possibly TRBD1 for D (6 bases). The CDR3 is made up of 18 amino acids. CDR1 is SGDLS, CDR2 YYNGEE, per germline. V lost 3 bases and J 2 bases, leaving 21 bases between the germline ends. DNA for the CDR3: TGTGCCAGCAGCGCCAGTGGGGCAGGGGTTTTCGCTGGAAACACCATATATTTT. It codes for CASSASGAGVFAGNTIYF.

The chain links TRBV6-2 or TRBV6-3 to TRBJ2-5, with 15 nucleotides matching TRBD2. Trimming cost V 4 bases and J 4 bases; bases outside gene matches: 1. The CDR3 totals 15 residues. Germline values: CDR1 MNHEY, CDR2 SVGEGT. The CDR3 is CASSWGLAGGETQYF. In DNA, the CDR3 is TGTGCCAGCAGTTGGGGACTAGCGGGAGGAGAGACCCAGTACTTC.

This rearrangement joins TRBV19 to TRBJ2-3; maybe TRBD1 (6 bases). This CDR3 contains 16 residues. Per germline, CDR1 LNHDA and CDR2 SQIVND (reference sequence). Trimming shortened V by 7 bases and J by 3 bases, and 20 bases separated the two germline ends. For the CDR3, the DNA is TGTGCCAGTAAGGCCGGGACGGACAGCCTTACAGATACGCAGTATTTT. It encodes CASKAGTDSLTDTQYF.